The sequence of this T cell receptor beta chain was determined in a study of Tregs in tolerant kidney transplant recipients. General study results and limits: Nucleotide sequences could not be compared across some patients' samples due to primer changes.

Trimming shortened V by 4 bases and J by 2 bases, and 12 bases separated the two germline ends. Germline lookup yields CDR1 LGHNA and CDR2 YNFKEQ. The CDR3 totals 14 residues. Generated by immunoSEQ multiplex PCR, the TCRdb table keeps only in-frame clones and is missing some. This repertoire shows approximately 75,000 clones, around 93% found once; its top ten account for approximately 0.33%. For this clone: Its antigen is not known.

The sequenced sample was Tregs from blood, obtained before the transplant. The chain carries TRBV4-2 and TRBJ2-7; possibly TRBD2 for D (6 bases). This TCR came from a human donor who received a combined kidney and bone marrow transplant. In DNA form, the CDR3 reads TGTGCCAGCAGCCGAGGGACTTCAACCTACGAGCAGTACTTC. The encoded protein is CASSRGTSTYEQYF.